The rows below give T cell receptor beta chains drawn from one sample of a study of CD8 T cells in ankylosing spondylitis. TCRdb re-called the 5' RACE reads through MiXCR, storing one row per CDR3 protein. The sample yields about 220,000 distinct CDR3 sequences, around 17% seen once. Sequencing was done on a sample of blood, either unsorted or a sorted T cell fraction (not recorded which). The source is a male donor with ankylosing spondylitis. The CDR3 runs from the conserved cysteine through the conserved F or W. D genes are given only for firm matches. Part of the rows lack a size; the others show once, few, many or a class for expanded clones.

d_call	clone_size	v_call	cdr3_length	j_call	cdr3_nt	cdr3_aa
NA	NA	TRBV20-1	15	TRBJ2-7	TGCAGTGCTAGAGATCGAGGGCGGGGCCTCTACGAGCAGTACTTC	CSARDRGRGLYEQYF
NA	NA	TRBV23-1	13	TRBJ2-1	TGCGCCAGCCCGCTCCCTCGGGACAATGAGCAGTTCTTC	CASPLPRDNEQFF
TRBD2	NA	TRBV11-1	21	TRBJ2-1	TGTGCCAGCAGCACAACAATTAGCGGGGGGGCATACGACAGCTCCTACAATGAGCAGTTCTTC	CASSTTISGGAYDSSYNEQFF
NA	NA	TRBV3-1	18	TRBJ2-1	TGTGCCAGCAGCCAGGCAGGGTCGGAGGGGGCCGCCTGGAATGAGCAGTTCTTC	CASSQAGSEGAAWNEQFF
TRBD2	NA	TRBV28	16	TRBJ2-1	TGTGCCAGCAGTTTACCACCGGGACTAGACCACAATGAGCAGTTCTTC	CASSLPPGLDHNEQFF
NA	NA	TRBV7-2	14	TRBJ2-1	TGTGCCAGCAGCGCCCCCGCGGCGGACAATGAGCAGTTCTTC	CASSAPAADNEQFF
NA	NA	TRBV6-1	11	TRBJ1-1	TGTGCCAGCCAGTACAGCACTGAAGCTTTCTTT	CASQYSTEAFF
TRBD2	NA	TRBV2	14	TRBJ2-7	TGTGCCAGCAATGGACTAGCGGCTTCCTACGAGCAGTACTTC	CASNGLAASYEQYF
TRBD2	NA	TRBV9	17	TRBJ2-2	TGTGCCAGCAGCGGGGGGCTACTAGCGGGGAACACCGGGGAGCTGTTTTTT	CASSGGLLAGNTGELFF
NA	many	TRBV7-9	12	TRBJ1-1	TGTGCCAGCAGCTTATTGGACACTGAAGCTTTCTTT	CASSLLDTEAFF
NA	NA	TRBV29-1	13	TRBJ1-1	TGCAGCGTTGAACCTCCGGGGTGGGCTGAAGCTTTCTTT	CSVEPPGWAEAFF
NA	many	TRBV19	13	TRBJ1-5	TGTGCCAGTAGTATTATCGGCAATCAGCCCCAGCATTTT	CASSIIGNQPQHF
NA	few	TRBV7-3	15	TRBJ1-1	TGTGCCAGCAGCTCCGGTGGGGGCCCGAACACTGAAGCTTTCTTT	CASSSGGGPNTEAFF
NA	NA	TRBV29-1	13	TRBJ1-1	TGCAGCGTTTTCGGCTCAACCGGGAGTGAAGCTTTCTTT	CSVFGSTGSEAFF
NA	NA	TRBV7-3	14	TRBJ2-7	TGTGCCAGCAGCTTATTAGGGGTAGGCTCCGAGCAGTACTTC	CASSLLGVGSEQYF
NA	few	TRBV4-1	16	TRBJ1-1	TGCGCCAGCAGCCAAGAAGGAAGGACGGTGAACACTGAAGCTTTCTTT	CASSQEGRTVNTEAFF
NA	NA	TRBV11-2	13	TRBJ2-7	TGTGCCAGCAGCTTAGATCTGCCTCACGAGCAGTACTTC	CASSLDLPHEQYF
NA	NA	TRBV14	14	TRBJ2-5	TGTGCCAGCAGCCAAGATGGACCGTACACGACCCAGTACTTC	CASSQDGPYTTQYF
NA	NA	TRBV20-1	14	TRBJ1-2	TGCAGTGCTAGCTTCTCGTTGTTAGTCGATGGCTACACCTTC	CSASFSLLVDGYTF
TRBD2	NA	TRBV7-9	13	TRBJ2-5	TGTGCCAGCAGCCCGCGGGGGGAAGAGACCCAGTACTTC	CASSPRGEETQYF
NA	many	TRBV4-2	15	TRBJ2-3	TGTGCCAGCAGCCAAGTGGACAGTCGAATGGATACGCAGTATTTT	CASSQVDSRMDTQYF
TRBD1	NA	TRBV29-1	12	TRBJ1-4	TGCAGCGTTGGGACAGGGGGCGAAAAACTGTTTTTT	CSVGTGGEKLFF
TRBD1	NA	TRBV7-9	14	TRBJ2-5	TGTGCCAGCAGCTCGGGGACAGGCAAAGAGACCCAGTACTTC	CASSSGTGKETQYF
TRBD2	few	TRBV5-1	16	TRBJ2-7	TGCGCCAGCAGCCCCGGTGTCGGACTAGCGGACTACGAGCAGTACTTC	CASSPGVGLADYEQYF
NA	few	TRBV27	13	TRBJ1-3	TGTGCCAGCAGTTGGGGGATTGGAAACACCATATATTTT	CASSWGIGNTIYF
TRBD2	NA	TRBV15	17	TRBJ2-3	TGTGCCACCAGCTTCGGGCTGCGGGGGGCAAATACAGATACGCAGTATTTT	CATSFGLRGANTDTQYF
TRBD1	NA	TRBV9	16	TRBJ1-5	TGTGCCAGCAGCGTACAGGGGGATCGAAACAATCAGCCCCAGCATTTT	CASSVQGDRNNQPQHF
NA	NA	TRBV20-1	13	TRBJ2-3	TGCAGTGCTATGAGCGGGAGCACAGATACGCAGTATTTT	CSAMSGSTDTQYF
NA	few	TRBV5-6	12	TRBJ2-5	TGTGCCAGCAGCTCTGATACGGAGACCCAGTACTTC	CASSSDTETQYF
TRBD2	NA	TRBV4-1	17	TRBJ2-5	TGCGCCAGCAGCCAAGAGACTAGCGGGGGGACCCGGGAGACCCAGTACTTC	CASSQETSGGTRETQYF
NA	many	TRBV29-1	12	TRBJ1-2	TGCAGCGTTGAATGGGCTAACTATGGCTACACCTTC	CSVEWANYGYTF
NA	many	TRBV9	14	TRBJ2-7	TGTGCCAGCAGCACCGGGAGCAGTACCTACGAGCAGTACTTC	CASSTGSSTYEQYF
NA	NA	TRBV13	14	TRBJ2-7	TGTGCCAGCAGCTTAGCACAGGGGGGGTACGAGCAGTACTTC	CASSLAQGGYEQYF
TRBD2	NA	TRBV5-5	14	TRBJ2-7	TGTGCCAGCATGAATAGCGGGGACTCCTACGAGCAGTACTTC	CASMNSGDSYEQYF
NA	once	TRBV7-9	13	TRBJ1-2	TGTGCCAGCAGCTTATACACAGACTATGGCTACACCTTC	CASSLYTDYGYTF
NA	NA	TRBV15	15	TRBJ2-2	TGTGCCACCAGCAGAGAGTTCAGGAACACCGGGGAGCTGTTTTTT	CATSREFRNTGELFF
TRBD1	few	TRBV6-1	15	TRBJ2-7	TGTGCCAGCAGTGAGGACAGGGGACACTCCTACGAGCAGTACTTC	CASSEDRGHSYEQYF